This T cell receptor (beta chain) was recorded in a study of a mutant IDH1 vaccine in newly diagnosed glioma. Study at large: The first vaccination came 4-6 weeks after radiotherapy alone, or with temozolomide cycles. Patients' prior therapy spanned radiotherapy, temozolomide, or both; most underwent both.

The method was immunoSEQ multiplex PCR; TCRdb's version includes in-frame clones alone and lacks a portion of them. The profile shows roughly 50,000 clones, just under 80% of them singletons. Study outcomes and limitations: Pseudoprogression seemingly bore no relation to changes in top peripheral T cell clonotypes.

Comments on this clone: The antigen is undetermined.

The time point denotes: week 5, during vaccination. Topical imiquimod was applied with each vaccine dose, which held 300 ug of mutant IDH1 20-mer peptide. Germline V gene sequence: CDR1 SGHNT, CDR2 YYREEE (reference sequence). The junction had 4 bases not matched to a gene; V was cut back by 4 bases and J by 3 bases. CDR3 length: 14 amino acids. The origin of this receptor is a woman between 40 and 55 years old with glioma. This chain uses TRBV5-4 with TRBJ2-7, with 10 nucleotides matching TRBD2. The source was PBMCs, collected from a glioma patient whose treatment included an IDH1 peptide vaccine. The CDR3 DNA follows: TGTGCCAGCAGCGGAACTAGCGGGGACTACGAGCAGTACTTC. It encodes CASSGTSGDYEQYF.